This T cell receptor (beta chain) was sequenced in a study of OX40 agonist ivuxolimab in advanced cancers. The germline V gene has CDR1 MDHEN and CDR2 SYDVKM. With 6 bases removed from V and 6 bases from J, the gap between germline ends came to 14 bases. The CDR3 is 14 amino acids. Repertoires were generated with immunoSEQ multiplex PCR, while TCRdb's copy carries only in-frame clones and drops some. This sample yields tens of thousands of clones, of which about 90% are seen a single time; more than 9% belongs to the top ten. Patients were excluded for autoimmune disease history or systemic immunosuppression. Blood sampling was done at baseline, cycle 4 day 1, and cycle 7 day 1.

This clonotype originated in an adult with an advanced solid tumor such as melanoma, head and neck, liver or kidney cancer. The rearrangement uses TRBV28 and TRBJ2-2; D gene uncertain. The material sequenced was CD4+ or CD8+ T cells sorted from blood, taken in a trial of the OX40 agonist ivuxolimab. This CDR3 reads CASRSDALSGELFF. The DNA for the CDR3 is TGTGCCAGCAGGTCGGACGCCCTTTCCGGGGAGCTGTTTTTT.